Here is one T cell receptor (beta chain) with its context. This entry belongs to a study of technical replicates of blood from several donors. V lost 0 bases, J lost 7 bases, and 4 bases lay in between. The CDR3 runs 12 residues. The germline V gene has CDR1 LNHDA and CDR2 SQIVND (reference sequence). Method: immunoSEQ multiplex PCR; TCRdb's copy keeps in-frame clones and lacks some. The sample has under 90,000 clones, approximately 96% seen once; the top ten hold more than 0.15%. The chain combines TRBV19 with TRBJ1-5, with D hard to call. This sequence originates from a human donor in good health. The sequencing input was T cells isolated from PBMCs. The CDR3 DNA reads as TGTGCCAGTAGTATAGATCGGCAGCCCCAGCATTTT. Its protein is CASSIDRQPQHF.